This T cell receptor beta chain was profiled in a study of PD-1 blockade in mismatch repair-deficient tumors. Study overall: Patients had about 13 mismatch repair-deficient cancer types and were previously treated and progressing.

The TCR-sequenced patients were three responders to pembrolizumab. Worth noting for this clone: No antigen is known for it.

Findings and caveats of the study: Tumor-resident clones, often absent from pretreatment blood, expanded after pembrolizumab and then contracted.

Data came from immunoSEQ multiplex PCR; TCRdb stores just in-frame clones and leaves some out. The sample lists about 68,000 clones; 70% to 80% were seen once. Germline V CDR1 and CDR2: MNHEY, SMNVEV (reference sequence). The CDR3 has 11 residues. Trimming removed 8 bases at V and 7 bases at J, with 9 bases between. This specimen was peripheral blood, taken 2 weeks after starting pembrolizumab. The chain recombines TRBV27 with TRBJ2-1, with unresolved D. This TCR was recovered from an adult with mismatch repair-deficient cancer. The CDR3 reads CASGGGNEQFF. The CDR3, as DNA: TGTGCCAGCGGCGGTGGAAATGAGCAGTTCTTC.